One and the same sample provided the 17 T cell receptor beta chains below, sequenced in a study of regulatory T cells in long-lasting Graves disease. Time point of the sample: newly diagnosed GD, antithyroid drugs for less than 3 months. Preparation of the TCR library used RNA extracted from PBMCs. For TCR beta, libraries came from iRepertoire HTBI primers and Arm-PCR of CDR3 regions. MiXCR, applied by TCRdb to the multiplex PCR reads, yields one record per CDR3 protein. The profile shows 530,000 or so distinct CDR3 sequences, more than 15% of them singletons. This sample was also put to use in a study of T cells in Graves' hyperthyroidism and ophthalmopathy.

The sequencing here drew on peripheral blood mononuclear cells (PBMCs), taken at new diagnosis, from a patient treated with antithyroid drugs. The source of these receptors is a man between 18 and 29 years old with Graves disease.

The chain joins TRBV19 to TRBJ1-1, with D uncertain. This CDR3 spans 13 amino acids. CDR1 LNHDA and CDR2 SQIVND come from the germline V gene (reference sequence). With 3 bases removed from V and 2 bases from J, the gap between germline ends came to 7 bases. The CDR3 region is CASSILENTEAFF. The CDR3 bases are TGTGCCAGTAGTATTTTAGAAAACACTGAAGCTTTCTTT.

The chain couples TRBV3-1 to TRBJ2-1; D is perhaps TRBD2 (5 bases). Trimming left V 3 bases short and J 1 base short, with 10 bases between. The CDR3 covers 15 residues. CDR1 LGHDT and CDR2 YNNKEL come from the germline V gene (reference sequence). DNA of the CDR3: TGTGCCAGCAGCCAGCAACCGGGATCCTACAATGAGCAGTTCTTC. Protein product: CASSQQPGSYNEQFF.

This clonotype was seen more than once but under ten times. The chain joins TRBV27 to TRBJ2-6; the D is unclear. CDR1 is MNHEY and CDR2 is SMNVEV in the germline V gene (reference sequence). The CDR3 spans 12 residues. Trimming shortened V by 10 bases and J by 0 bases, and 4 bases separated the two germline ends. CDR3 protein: CATLSGANVLTF. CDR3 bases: TGTGCCACCCTCTCTGGGGCCAACGTCCTGACTTTC.

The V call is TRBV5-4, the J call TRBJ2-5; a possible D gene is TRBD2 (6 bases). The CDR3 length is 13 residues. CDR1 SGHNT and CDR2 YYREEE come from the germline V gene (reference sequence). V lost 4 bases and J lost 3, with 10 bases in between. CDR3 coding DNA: TGTGCCAGCAGCGTGACTAGGGAAGAGACCCAGTACTTC. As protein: CASSVTREETQYF. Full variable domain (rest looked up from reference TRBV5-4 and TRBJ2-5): ETGVTQSPTHLIKTRGQQVTLRCSSQSGHNTVSWYQQALGQGPQFIFQYYREEENGRGNFPPRFSGLQFPNYSSELNVNALELDDSALYLCASSVTREETQYFGPGTRLLVL.

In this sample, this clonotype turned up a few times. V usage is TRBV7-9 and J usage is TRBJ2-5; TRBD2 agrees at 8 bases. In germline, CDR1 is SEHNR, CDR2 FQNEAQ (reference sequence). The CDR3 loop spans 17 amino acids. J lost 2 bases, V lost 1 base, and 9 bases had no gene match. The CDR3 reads CASSLVGLAGKQETQYF. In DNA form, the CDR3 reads TGTGCCAGCAGCTTAGTGGGGCTAGCGGGCAAACAAGAGACCCAGTACTTC.

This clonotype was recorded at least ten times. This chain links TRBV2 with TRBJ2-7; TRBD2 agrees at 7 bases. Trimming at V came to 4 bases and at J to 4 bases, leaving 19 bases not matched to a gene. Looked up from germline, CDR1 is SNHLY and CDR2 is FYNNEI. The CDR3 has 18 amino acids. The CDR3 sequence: CASSGEGLAGVWAYEQYF. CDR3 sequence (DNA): TGTGCCAGCAGTGGTGAGGGACTGGCGGGGGTTTGGGCGTACGAGCAGTACTTC.

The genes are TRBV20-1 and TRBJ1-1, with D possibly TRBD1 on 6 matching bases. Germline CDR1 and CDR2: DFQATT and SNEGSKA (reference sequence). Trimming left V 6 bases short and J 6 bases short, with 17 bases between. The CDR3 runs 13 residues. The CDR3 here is CSAEKTGTPEAFF. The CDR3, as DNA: TGCAGTGCGGAAAAAACAGGGACCCCTGAAGCTTTCTTT.

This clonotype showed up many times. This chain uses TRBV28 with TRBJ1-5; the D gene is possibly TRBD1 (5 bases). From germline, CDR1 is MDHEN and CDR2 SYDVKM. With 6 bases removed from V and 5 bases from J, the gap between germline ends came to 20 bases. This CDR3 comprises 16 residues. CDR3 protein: CASSPALGLQHQPQHF. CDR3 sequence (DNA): TGTGCCAGCAGCCCAGCTTTGGGACTCCAGCATCAGCCCCAGCATTTT.

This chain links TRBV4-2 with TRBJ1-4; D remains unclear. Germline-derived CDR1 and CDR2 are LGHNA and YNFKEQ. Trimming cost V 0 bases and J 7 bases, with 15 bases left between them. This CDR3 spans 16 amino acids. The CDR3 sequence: CASSQDPPRAGEKLFF. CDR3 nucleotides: TGTGCCAGCAGCCAAGATCCCCCCCGGGCGGGTGAAAAACTGTTTTTT.

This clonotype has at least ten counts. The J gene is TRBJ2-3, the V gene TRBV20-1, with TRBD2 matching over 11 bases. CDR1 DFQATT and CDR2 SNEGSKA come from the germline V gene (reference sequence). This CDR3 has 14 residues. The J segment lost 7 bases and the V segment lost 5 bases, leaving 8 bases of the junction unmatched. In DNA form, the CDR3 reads TGCAGTGCTCAGTCGGGACTAGCGGTCCATACGCAGTATTTT. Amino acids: CSAQSGLAVHTQYF.

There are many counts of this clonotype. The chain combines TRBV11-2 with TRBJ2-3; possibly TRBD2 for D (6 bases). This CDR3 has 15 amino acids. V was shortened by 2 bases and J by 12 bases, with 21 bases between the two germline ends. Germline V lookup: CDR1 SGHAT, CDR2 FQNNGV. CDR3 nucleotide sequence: TGTGCCAGCAGCTTATGGGGACGGAGCGGGCTCGATCAGTATTTT. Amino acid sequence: CASSLWGRSGLDQYF.

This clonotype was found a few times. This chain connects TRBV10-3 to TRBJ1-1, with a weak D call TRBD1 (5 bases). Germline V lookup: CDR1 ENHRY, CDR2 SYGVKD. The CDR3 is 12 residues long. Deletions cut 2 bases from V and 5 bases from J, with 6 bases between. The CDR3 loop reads CAISEGATEAFF. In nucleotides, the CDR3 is TGTGCCATCAGTGAGGGGGCGACTGAAGCTTTCTTT.

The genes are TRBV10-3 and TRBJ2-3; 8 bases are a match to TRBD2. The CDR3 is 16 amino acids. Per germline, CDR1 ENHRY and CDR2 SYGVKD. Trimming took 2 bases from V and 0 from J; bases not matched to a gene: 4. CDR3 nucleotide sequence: TGTGCCATCAGTGAGCGGACTAGCTTTAGCACAGATACGCAGTATTTT. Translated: CAISERTSFSTDTQYF.

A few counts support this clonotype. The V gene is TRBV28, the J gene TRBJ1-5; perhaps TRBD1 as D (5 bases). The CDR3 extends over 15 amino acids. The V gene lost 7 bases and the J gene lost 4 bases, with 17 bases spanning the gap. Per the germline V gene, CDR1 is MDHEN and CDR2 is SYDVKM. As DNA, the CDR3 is TGTGCCAGCAAGACTGGGACGGACCGGAATCAGCCCCAGCATTTT. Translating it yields CASKTGTDRNQPQHF.

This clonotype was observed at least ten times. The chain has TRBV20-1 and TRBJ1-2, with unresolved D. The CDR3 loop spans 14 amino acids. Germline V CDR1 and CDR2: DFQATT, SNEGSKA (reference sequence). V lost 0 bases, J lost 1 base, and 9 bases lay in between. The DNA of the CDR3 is TGCAGTGCTAGAGAAACTGGGCGTAACTATGGCTACACCTTC. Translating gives CSARETGRNYGYTF.

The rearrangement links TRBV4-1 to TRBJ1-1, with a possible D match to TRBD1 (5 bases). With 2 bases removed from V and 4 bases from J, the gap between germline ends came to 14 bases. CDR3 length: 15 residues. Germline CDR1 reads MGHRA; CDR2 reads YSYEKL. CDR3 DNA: TGCGCCAGCAGCCAATCCGTCGGGGGGAGCACTGAAGCTTTCTTT. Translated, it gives CASSQSVGGSTEAFF.

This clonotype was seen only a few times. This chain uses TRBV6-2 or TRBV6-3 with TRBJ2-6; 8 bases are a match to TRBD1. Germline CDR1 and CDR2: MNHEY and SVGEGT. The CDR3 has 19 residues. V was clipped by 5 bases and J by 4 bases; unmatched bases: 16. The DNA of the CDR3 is TGTGCCAGCAGTGACGCGGCAGGGGGCCTAATCTTCGGGGCCAACGTCCTGACTTTC. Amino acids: CASSDAAGGLIFGANVLTF.